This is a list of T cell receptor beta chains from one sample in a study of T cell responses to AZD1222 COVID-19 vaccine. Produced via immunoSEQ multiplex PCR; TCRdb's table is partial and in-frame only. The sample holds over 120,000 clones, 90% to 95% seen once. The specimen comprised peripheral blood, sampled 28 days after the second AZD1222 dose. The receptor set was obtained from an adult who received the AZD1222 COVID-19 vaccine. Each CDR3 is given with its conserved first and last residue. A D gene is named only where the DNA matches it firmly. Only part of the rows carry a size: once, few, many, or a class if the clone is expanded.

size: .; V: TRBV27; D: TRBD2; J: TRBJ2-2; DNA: TGTGCCAGCAGAATGACTAGCGGGAGTAGCACCGGGGAGCTGTTTTTT; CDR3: CASRMTSGSSTGELFF
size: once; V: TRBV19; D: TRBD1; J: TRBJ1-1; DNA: TGTGCCAGTAGTTTAACAGGGGGCAGGACTGAAGCTTTCTTT; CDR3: CASSLTGGRTEAFF
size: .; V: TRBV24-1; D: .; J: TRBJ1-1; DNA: TGTGCCACCGGGGGATCTAACACTGAAGCTTTCTTT; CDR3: CATGGSNTEAFF
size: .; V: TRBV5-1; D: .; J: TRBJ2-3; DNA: TGCGCCAGCAGCCATGGACTCAACACAGATACGCAGTATTTT; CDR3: CASSHGLNTDTQYF
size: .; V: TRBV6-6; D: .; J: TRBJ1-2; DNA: TGTGCCAGCAGTTACTCGAATGAGGGGCTGGATGGCTACACCTTC; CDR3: CASSYSNEGLDGYTF
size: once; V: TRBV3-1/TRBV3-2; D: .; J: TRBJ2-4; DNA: TGTGCCAGCAGCTCTACCCCGGGGGCCAAAAACATTCAGTACTTC; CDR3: CASSSTPGAKNIQYF
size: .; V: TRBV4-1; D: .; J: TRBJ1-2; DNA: TGCGCCAGCAGCCAGACCAGTACCGGGACGATTCATGGCTACACCTTC; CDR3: CASSQTSTGTIHGYTF
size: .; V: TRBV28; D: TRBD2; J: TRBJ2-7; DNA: TGTGCCAGCAGGGCGACTAGCGGGAGTTTAGACTTC; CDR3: CASRATSGSLDF
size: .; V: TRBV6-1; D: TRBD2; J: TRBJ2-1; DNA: TGTGCCAGCAGTGTTTTAGCGGGAGGCTCCTACAATGAGCAGTTCTTC; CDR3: CASSVLAGGSYNEQFF
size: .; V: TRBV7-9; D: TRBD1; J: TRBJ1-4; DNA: TGTGCCAGCAGCTTAGGTGGAGGGGGCGGTGAAAAACTGTTTTTT; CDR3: CASSLGGGGGEKLFF
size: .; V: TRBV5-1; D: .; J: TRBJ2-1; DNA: TGCGCCAGCGCGCGGGATAGGAATGAGCAGTTCTTC; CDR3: CASARDRNEQFF
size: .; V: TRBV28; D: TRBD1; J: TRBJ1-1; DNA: TGTGCCAGCCTGACAGGGGCGCCCACTGAAGCTTTCTTT; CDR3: CASLTGAPTEAFF
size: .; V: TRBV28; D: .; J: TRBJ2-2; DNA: TGTGCCAGCAGTTTATTCCCGGGAGCGAACACCGGGGAGCTGTTTTTT; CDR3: CASSLFPGANTGELFF
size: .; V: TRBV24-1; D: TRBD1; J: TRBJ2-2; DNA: TGTGCCACCAGTGATTTCAAGGGGGTGGGACAGGTAGAAAACACCGGGGAGCTGTTTTTT; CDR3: CATSDFKGVGQVENTGELFF
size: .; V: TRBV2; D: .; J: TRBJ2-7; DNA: TGTGCCAGCAGTGACCGGGGTTCCCGATCCTACGAGCAGTACTTC; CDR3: CASSDRGSRSYEQYF
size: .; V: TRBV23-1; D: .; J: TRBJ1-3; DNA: TGCGCCAGCAGTCAATCTTCGCACCTCTCTGGAAACACCATATATTTT; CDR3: CASSQSSHLSGNTIYF
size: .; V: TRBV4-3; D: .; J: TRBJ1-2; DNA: TGCGCCAGCAGCCAAGACAGGGATGGGGACTATGGCTACACCTTC; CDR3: CASSQDRDGDYGYTF
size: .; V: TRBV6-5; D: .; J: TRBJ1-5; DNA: TGTGCCAGCAGCCCAACGTTCGATCAGCCCCAGCATTTT; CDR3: CASSPTFDQPQHF
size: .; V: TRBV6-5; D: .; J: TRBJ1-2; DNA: TGTGCCAGCAGTTACCTAGACGCTAACTATGGCTACACCTTC; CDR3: CASSYLDANYGYTF
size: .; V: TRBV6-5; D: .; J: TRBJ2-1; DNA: TGTGCCAGCAGTTACCAACTCGGAGAGGGCAATGAGCAGTTCTTC; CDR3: CASSYQLGEGNEQFF
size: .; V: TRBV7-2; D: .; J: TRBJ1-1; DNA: TGTGCCAGCAGCCTACAACCCCCACCGAACACTGAAGCTTTCTTT; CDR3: CASSLQPPPNTEAFF
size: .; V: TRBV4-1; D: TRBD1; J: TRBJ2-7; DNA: TGCGCCAGCAGCCAAGTTGCGACAGGGGGCTACGAGCAGTACTTC; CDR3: CASSQVATGGYEQYF
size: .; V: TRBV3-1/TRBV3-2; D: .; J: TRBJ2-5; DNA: TGTGCCAGCAGCCAAGTTAGGGGGAAAGAGACCCAGTACTTC; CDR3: CASSQVRGKETQYF
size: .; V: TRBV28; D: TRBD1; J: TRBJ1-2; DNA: TGTGCCAGCAGCCAGAGGACAGGGGCCAACCTTGTCTTTAGGTACACCTTC; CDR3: CASSQRTGANLVFRYTF
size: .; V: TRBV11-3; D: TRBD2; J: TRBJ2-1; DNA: TGTGCCAGCAGCTCGTCTTGGGCGGGAGACTACAATGAGCAGTTCTTC; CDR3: CASSSSWAGDYNEQFF
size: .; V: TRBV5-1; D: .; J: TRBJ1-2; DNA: TGCGCCAGCAGCTTCGGACCCGAATATGGCTACACCTTC; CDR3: CASSFGPEYGYTF
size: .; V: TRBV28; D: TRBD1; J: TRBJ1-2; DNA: TGTGCCAGCAGTTGGGACAGATACTATGGCTACACCTTC; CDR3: CASSWDRYYGYTF
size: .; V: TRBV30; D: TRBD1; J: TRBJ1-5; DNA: TGTGCCTGGAGTGTGGGGACAGGGGTTCAGCCCCAGCATTTT; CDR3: CAWSVGTGVQPQHF
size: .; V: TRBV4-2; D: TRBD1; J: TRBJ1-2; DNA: TGTGCCAGCAGCTCGGGGGCCGGGACAGGGGATGGCTACACCTTC; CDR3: CASSSGAGTGDGYTF
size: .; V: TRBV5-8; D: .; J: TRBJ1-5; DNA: TGTGCCAGCAGCAGCACCGGGACACTTAGCAATCAGCCCCAGCATTTT; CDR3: CASSSTGTLSNQPQHF
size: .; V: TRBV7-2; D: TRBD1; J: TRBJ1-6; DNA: TGTGCCAGCAGCTTCCGGGACAGTAATTCACCCCTCCACTTT; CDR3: CASSFRDSNSPLHF
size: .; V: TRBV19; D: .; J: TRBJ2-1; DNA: TGTGCCAGTAGTGCGAGCTCCTACAATGAGCAGTTCTTC; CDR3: CASSASSYNEQFF
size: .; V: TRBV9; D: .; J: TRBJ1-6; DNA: TGTGCCAGCAGCCCTGGCACCTATAATTCACCCCTCCACTTT; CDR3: CASSPGTYNSPLHF
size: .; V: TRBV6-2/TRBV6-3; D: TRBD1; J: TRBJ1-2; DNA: TGTGCCAGCAGCCCCTGGGGACAGGGGGTTTATGGCTACACCTTC; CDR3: CASSPWGQGVYGYTF
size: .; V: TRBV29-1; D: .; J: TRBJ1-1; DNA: TGCAGCGTTTCCCTGACAGGGAACACTGAAGCTTTCTTT; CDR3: CSVSLTGNTEAFF
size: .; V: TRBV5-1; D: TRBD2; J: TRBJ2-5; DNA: TGCGCCAGCAGCACGCGGACTAGTAGAGAGACCCAGTACTTC; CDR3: CASSTRTSRETQYF
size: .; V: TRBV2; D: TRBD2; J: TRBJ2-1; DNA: TGTGCCAGCAGAGCCTCTAGCGGAGGATACAATGAGCAGTTCTTC; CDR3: CASRASSGGYNEQFF
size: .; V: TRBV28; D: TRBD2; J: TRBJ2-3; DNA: TGTGCCAGCAGTGGAGCGGGATTAATGAAGGATACGCAGTATTTT; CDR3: CASSGAGLMKDTQYF
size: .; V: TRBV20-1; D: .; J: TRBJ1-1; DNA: TGCAGTGCTAGGGGCCCCCTGGGAGCTTTCTTT; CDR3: CSARGPLGAFF
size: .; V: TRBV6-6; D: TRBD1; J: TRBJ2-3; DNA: TGTGCCAGCAGTCAACTCTTGGACAGGGTGACGCAGTATTTT; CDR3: CASSQLLDRVTQYF
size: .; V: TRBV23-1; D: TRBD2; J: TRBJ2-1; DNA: TGCGCCAGCAGTCAACCAGTTACCGAGGGTAGCGGGAGAAATGAGCAGTTCTTC; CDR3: CASSQPVTEGSGRNEQFF
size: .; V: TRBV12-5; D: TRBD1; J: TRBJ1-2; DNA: TGTGCTAGTGGTGCCGGGACAGGGGCGGGGTATGGCTACACCTTC; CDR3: CASGAGTGAGYGYTF
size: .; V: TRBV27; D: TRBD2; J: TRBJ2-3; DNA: TGTGCCAGCAGCCGAAAGAGGACTAGCGGAACCACAGATACGCAGTATTTT; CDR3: CASSRKRTSGTTDTQYF
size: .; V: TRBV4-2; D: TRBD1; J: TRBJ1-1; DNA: TGTGCCAGCAGCCAAGAAATTTGGGACAGGGACCCAAGGACTGAAGCTTTCTTT; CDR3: CASSQEIWDRDPRTEAFF
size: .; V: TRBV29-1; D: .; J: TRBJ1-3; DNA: TGCAGCGTCCAGGGGACGTCTGGAAACACCATATATTTT; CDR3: CSVQGTSGNTIYF
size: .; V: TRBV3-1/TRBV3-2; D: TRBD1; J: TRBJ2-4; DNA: TGTGCCAGCAGCCAGACCGGGACAGGCGATAGCGGACGGTACTTC; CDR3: CASSQTGTGDSGRYF
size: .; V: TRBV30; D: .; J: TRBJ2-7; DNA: TGTGCCTGGAGTGCGGGACTCCTGGAAGGCGAGCAGTACTTC; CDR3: CAWSAGLLEGEQYF
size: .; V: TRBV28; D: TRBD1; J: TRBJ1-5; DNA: TGTGCCAGCAGCTCCGCGACAGGGGAGACTCAGCCCCAGCATTTT; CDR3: CASSSATGETQPQHF
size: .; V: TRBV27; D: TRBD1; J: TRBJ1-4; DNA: TGTGCCAGGACTCCAACACAGGGGGCGTCTAATGAAAAACTGTTTTTT; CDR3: CARTPTQGASNEKLFF
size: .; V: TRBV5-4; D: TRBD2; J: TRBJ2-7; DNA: TGTGCCAGCAGCTTGGATCCTAGCGGGTACGAGCAGTACTTC; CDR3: CASSLDPSGYEQYF
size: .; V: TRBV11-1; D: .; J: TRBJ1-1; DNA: TGTGCCAGCAGCCTCCAGGAGACGGCTGAAGCTTTCTTT; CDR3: CASSLQETAEAFF
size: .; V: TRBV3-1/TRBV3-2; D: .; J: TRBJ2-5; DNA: TGTGCCAGCAGCCAACCGGGCCAAGAGACCCAGTACTTC; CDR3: CASSQPGQETQYF
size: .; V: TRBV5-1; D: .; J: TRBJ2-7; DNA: TGCGCCAGCAGCTTGGTGGGAGGGGGCGGCGAGCAGTACTTC; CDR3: CASSLVGGGGEQYF
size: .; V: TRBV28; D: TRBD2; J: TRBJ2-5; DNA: TGTGCCAGCAGTTCCCATTCCCTCGGACTAGCCGCCCGGACCCAGTACTTC; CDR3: CASSSHSLGLAARTQYF
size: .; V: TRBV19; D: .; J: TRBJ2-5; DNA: TGTGCCAGTAGTGTCTTCCGGGACGGTGGGGAGACCCAGTACTTC; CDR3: CASSVFRDGGETQYF